This T cell receptor (beta chain) was captured in a study of tumor-infiltrating lymphocytes in primary liver carcinoma. Overall study results and limits: Only about 8-24% of top clones showed up in all five tumor regions.

Germline lookup yields CDR1 ENHRY and CDR2 SYGVKD. The CDR3 totals 16 residues. Unsorted bulk tissue (roughly 19-31 mg) underwent RNA and DNA co-extraction. Five discrete regions of every tumor underwent sampling. On this clonotype itself: Its target is unknown. The junction does not match germline at one end; this may be a read error.

Synthesis of TCR beta cDNA was carried out from 450 to 650 ng total RNA with a constant-region primer. Sequencing libraries for TCR beta derived from three nested multiplex PCR rounds that used slightly modified ARM-PCR. TRBV1-TRBV30 forward primers paired with a C-beta reverse primer were used in the first two PCR rounds, which ran around 10 cycles each. TCRdb processed the multiplex PCR reads anew with MiXCR; each CDR3 protein has one entry. The data contain tens of thousands of distinct CDR3 sequences, around 84% of them singletons. V gene TRBV10-3 combines with J gene TRBJ2-1; TRBD2 matches at 9 bases. The receptor's source is a man aged 35 to 55 with primary liver carcinoma and hepatitis B virus infection. The source material was liver tumor tissue from sampling region 3. The subset is: tumor region T3, left-lateral pole. The CDR3 here is CAIMSFSGSSCNEQFF. DNA for the CDR3: TGTGCCATCATGTCGTTTAGCGGGAGCTCCTGCAATGAGCAATTCTTC.